This TCR beta chain was found in a study of blood T cell repertoires in COVID-19. Study overall: The origin of the acute and convalescent COVID-19 samples was the United States, Italy and Spain. The cDNA or gDNA used as material had been derived from T cells, B-cell-depleted T cells, or PBMCs.

Categorization into cohorts depended on clinical history that participants reported. Deletions cut 6 bases from V and 8 bases from J, with 25 bases between. Germline lookup yields CDR1 SGHTA and CDR2 FQGTGA. CDR3 length: 16 amino acids. TCRdb keeps only in-frame clones here, not all; method: immunoSEQ multiplex PCR. The data show approximately 200,000 clones, around 85% seen once. The J gene is TRBJ1-1, the V gene TRBV7-3; D might be TRBD1 (6 bases). Material for sequencing was PBMCs or T cells enriched from blood (not recorded which). This TCR was sampled from a middle-aged woman with acute COVID-19. The CDR3 loop reads CASSPRGDVGHSEAFF. The CDR3 DNA reads as TGTGCCAGCAGTCCTAGGGGTGACGTGGGACACTCGGAAGCTTTCTTT. Combining the CDR3 with reference TRBV7-3 and TRBJ1-1 gives the whole variable domain GAGVSQTPSNKVTEKGKYVELRCDPISGHTALYWYRQSLGQGPEFLIYFQGTGAADDSGLPNDRFFAVRPEGSVSTLKIQRTERGDSAVYLCASSPRGDVGHSEAFFGQGTRLTVV.